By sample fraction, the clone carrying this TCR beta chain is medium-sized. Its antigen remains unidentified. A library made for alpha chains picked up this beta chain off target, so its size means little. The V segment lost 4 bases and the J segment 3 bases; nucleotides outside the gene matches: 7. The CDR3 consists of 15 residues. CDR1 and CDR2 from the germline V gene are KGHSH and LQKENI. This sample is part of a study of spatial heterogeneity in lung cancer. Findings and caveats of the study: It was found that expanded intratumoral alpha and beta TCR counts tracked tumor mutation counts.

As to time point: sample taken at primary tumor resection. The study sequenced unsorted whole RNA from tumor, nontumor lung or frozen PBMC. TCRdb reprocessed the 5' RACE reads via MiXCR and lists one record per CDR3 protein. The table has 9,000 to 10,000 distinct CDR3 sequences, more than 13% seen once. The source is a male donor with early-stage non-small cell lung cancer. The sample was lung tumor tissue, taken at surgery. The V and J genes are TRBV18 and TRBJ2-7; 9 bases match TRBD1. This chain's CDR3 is CASSRPGQGFYEQYF. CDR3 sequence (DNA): TGTGCCAGCTCACGACCGGGACAGGGCTTCTACGAGCAGTACTTC. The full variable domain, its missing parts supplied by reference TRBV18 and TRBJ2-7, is NAGVMQNPRHLVRRRGQEARLRCSPMKGHSHVYWYRQLPEEGLKFMVYLQKENIIDESGMPKERFSAEFPKEGPSILRIQQVVRGDSAAYFCASSRPGQGFYEQYFGPGTRLTVT.